This note documents a single TCR beta chain sequence. Its antigen remains unidentified. No much larger clonotype is one base removed from it; base qualities were not supplied. The sample is drawn from a study of cytomegalovirus exposure and HLA in healthy donors (dated by TCRdb to about 2017). Regarding the research as a whole: The 550 to 750 repertoires of the first cohort and the 95 to 150 validation repertoires were produced on the same platform, according to a later analysis. The study was designed to test whether signatures of past pathogen exposure could be identified by cataloging public T cell receptors. Along with the 666-subject first cohort, a separate validation cohort of some 130 different subjects was used. High-throughput TCR immunosequencing, statistical association of individual TCRs with disease status, and machine learning were combined to predict cytomegalovirus infection status. Summary of the overall study and its limitations: A total of around 150 TCR beta chains were listed by the study as associated with cytomegalovirus. The authors suggested that the approach could potentially be generalized to other disease states and immunological phenotypes. Three of the identified cytomegalovirus-associated TCR beta chains were confirmed in vitro to be specific for cytomegalovirus antigens. A later analysis had no HLA typing for the validation cohort, so co-occurrence there was scored across all 130 or so repertoires. Most TCR sequences were observed very rarely across donors, whereas some public TCRs were present in many individuals. In both the original and validation cohorts, the classifier was reported to diagnose cytomegalovirus status with high specificity and sensitivity. Of the cluster scores, approximately 95% were above 0 in a later analysis, which found that TCRs clustered in the first cohort also tended to co-occur in the roughly 130 validation repertoires.

For this chain, trimming is 5 bases at the V end and 4 bases at the J end, and the number of junction bases without a gene match is 8. The CDR3 measures 15 amino acids from cysteine to phenylalanine. The only DNA kept is the CDR3, 45 bases in frame from the first base. From a lookup of the germline V gene, CDR1 and CDR2 are SGHVS and FNYEAQ. The donors belonged to the validation cohort of approximately 130 subjects, which was separate from the approximately 700-subject first cohort. The library was made by the immunoSEQ multiplex PCR assay. The study's processing was this. To diagnose cytomegalovirus status from the catalog of TCR beta chain sequences, a statistical classification framework was built. In its TCRdb copy, this immuneACCESS table keeps in-frame sequences only and misses some clones. Where compared with another copy, unresolved V genes explain less than half of these, and the others have no known cause. The DNA was the basis for D and trimming; V, J and clone size are from that table. The sample table shows approximately 62,000 clones, and roughly nine tenths are seen once. The ten most abundant clones make up 1% to 1.5% of the sample.

The material sequenced was PBMCs. The source of this sequence is a woman younger than 35 in good health and CMV-seronegative. This sequence uses TRBV7-6 and TRBJ2-5; 9 of the junction bases match TRBD1. The CDR3 is CASSRTGTGLETQYF. At the DNA level, the sequence is TGTGCCAGCAGCCGGACCGGGACAGGGCTAGAGACCCAGTACTTC.